The 10 T cell receptor beta chains in this list originate from one sample, sequenced in a study of blood T cells in healthy people across ages. Through a sample-barcoded 5' primer and a J-beta primer mix, a second PCR was run for roughly 7 to 11 cycles. TCRdb redid the calling of the 5' RACE reads with MiXCR, one entry per CDR3 protein. Of over 550,000 distinct CDR3 sequences listed, about 30% are singletons. The sequencing sample was made of blood. The receptor source for this set is an elderly woman in good health.

The CDR3 is CAWTENMGEQYF. The CDR3 region has the DNA TGTGCCTGGACAGAAAATATGGGCGAGCAGTACTTC. The chain uses TRBV30 and TRBJ2-7; no firm D call. Germline CDR1 and CDR2: GTSNPN and SVGIG (reference sequence). Trimming removed 4 bases from V and 6 bases from J, with 13 bases in between. The CDR3 contains 12 residues.

The V call is TRBV20-1, the J call TRBJ2-7, with no clear D. The V gene lost 6 bases and the J gene lost 0 bases, with 15 bases spanning the gap. CDR1 and CDR2 (germline): DFQATT, SNEGSKA (reference sequence). The CDR3 has 14 residues. CDR3 bases: TGCAGTGCCTCAAGGATGGCGCTCTCCTACGAGCAGTACTTC. Translation gives CSASRMALSYEQYF.

The CDR3 DNA follows: TGTGCCAGCAGCTTCTCGGAAACATCCCAAGAGACCCAGTACTTC. It is translated as CASSFSETSQETQYF. This chain uses TRBV7-9 with TRBJ2-5, with no clear D. Germline V lookup: CDR1 SEHNR, CDR2 FQNEAQ (reference sequence). This CDR3 spans 15 amino acids. The V end lost 3 bases, the J end lost 1 base, and 12 bases lay between the germline ends.

V usage is TRBV5-4 and J usage is TRBJ2-7; D may be TRBD1 or TRBD2 (5 bases each). Trimming stripped 4 bases from V and 4 bases from J, with 18 bases between. This CDR3 comprises 15 residues. The germline gives CDR1 SGHNT, CDR2 YYREEE (reference sequence). For the CDR3, the DNA is TGTGCCAGCAGCCCGGGACCGGGTTCGACTTACGAGCAGTACTTC. Protein: CASSPGPGSTYEQYF.

V usage is TRBV14 and J usage is TRBJ1-6, with 10 bases fitting TRBD1. The CDR3 has 16 amino acids. From germline, CDR1 is SGHDN and CDR2 FVKESK. V was pared by 5 bases and J by 7 bases, with 8 bases of the junction left unmatched. In DNA, the CDR3 is TGTGCCAGCAGCACCCGGACAGGGGGAAAAAATTCACCCCTCCACTTT. It is translated as CASSTRTGGKNSPLHF.

This clonotype appeared many times. The chain links TRBV29-1 to TRBJ1-2; D unclear. The V end lost 5 bases, the J end lost 1 base, and 14 bases lay between the germline ends. This CDR3 has 14 residues. The germline V gene encodes CDR1 SQVTM and CDR2 ANQGSEA. CDR3 in amino acids: CSVQSDDHNYGYTF. DNA of the CDR3: TGCAGCGTTCAATCAGATGACCATAACTATGGCTACACCTTC.

This clonotype was recorded a few times. The gene calls are TRBV12-3 or TRBV12-4 and TRBJ2-5; maybe TRBD2 (5 bases). The end of the DNA fits TRBJ2-1 better, so the J call may be wrong. CDR3 size: 12 residues. In DNA form, the CDR3 reads TGTGCCAGCAGCCTTAGTAGCGAGACCCAGTTCTTC. Translating it yields CASSLSSETQFF.

This clonotype appeared many times. The V call is TRBV3-1, the J call TRBJ1-2, with a possible D match to TRBD1 (6 bases). This CDR3 is built from 13 residues. The germline V and J ends were trimmed by 4 bases and 5 bases, with 11 bases remaining between them. Germline CDR1 LGHDT, CDR2 YNNKEL (reference sequence). The CDR3 here is CASSRTAQYGYTF. The CDR3 nucleotides read TGTGCCAGCAGCCGGACAGCTCAATATGGCTACACCTTC.

The sample holds a few counts of this clonotype. The gene calls are TRBV19 and TRBJ1-5, with D unclear. Between the trimmed V and J ends, which lost 3 bases and 2 bases, there was a span of 11 bases. The CDR3 spans 15 residues. Germline V CDR1 and CDR2: LNHDA, SQIVND (reference sequence). The CDR3 sequence is CASSMVHGGNQPQHF. CDR3 sequence (DNA): TGTGCCAGTAGTATGGTCCACGGAGGCAATCAGCCCCAGCATTTT.

This clonotype was seen ten or more times. This chain uses TRBV7-9 with TRBJ1-5; D is unresolved. V lost 3 bases to trimming and J lost 6 bases, with 24 bases between them. Per germline, CDR1 SEHNR and CDR2 FQNEAQ (reference sequence). The CDR3 loop spans 18 amino acids. In nucleotides, the CDR3 is TGTGCCAGCAGCTTGGGTCGGGTTGGGATTGGAGGGCGTCAGCCCCAGCATTTT. It encodes CASSLGRVGIGGRQPQHF.